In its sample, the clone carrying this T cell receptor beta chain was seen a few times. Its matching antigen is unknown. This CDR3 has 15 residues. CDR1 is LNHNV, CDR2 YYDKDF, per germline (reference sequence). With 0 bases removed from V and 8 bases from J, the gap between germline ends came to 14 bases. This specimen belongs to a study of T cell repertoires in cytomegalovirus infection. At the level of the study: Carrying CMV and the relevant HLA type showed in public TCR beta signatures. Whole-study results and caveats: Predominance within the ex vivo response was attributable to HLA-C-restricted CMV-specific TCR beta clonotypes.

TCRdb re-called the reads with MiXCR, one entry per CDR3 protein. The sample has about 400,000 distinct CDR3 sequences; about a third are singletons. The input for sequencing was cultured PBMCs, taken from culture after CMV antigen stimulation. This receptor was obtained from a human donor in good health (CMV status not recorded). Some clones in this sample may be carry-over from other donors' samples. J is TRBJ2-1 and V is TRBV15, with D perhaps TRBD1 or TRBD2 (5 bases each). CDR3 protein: CATSRDPRQGDEQFF. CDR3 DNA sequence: TGTGCCACCAGCAGAGATCCTCGGCAGGGAGATGAGCAGTTCTTC.